The rows below give T cell receptor beta chains drawn from one sample of a study of glioma-infiltrating T cells after dendritic cell vaccination. Libraries were prepared by immunoSEQ multiplex PCR; TCRdb keeps only in-frame clonotypes and omits some of them. Of 80,000 to 100,000 clones in the sample, 65% to 85% were seen once. The material sequenced was blood, taken after dendritic cell vaccination. These receptors came from a human donor with glioblastoma. CDR3s include the opening cysteine and the closing phenylalanine or tryptophan. A D gene is named only where the DNA matches it firmly. For some rows the clone size is stated as once, few or many, or as a class when expanded; others skip it.

cdr3_nt: TGTGCCAGCAGTGCGGAGACAGGCTTAGGCTACACCTTC
cdr3_aa: CASSAETGLGYTF
v_call: TRBV2
j_call: TRBJ1-2
d_call: .
clone_size: .

cdr3_nt: TGTGCCAGCAGCTTAGGGGCTGCGGGGATGAACACTGAAGCTTTCTTT
cdr3_aa: CASSLGAAGMNTEAFF
v_call: TRBV7-9
j_call: TRBJ1-1
d_call: .
clone_size: once

cdr3_nt: TGTGCCAGCAGCTTCGACACTACAGATACGCAGTATTTT
cdr3_aa: CASSFDTTDTQYF
v_call: TRBV5-4
j_call: TRBJ2-3
d_call: .
clone_size: .

cdr3_nt: TGTGCCAGCTCAACGAAAGCTTTAGAGACCCAGTACTTC
cdr3_aa: CASSTKALETQYF
v_call: TRBV18
j_call: TRBJ2-5
d_call: .
clone_size: .

cdr3_nt: TGTGCCAGCAGCGTAGGGGTAACAGCCAATCAGCCCCAGCATTTT
cdr3_aa: CASSVGVTANQPQHF
v_call: TRBV9
j_call: TRBJ1-5
d_call: .
clone_size: .

cdr3_nt: TGTGCCAGTAGTAGAGCCGGGACAGGGTCATATGGCTACACCTTC
cdr3_aa: CASSRAGTGSYGYTF
v_call: TRBV19
j_call: TRBJ1-2
d_call: TRBD1
clone_size: .

cdr3_nt: TGTGCCACCAGCAGCAGGGAAAAATGGGACAATGAGCAGTTCTTC
cdr3_aa: CATSSREKWDNEQFF
v_call: TRBV15
j_call: TRBJ2-1
d_call: .
clone_size: .

cdr3_nt: TGTGCCAGCTCCCCGGGACAGCAGAACACTGAAGCTTTCTTT
cdr3_aa: CASSPGQQNTEAFF
v_call: TRBV18
j_call: TRBJ1-1
d_call: TRBD1
clone_size: .

cdr3_nt: TGTGCCAGCTCACCCCTTAGCGGGAGTGGCAATGAGCAGTTCTTC
cdr3_aa: CASSPLSGSGNEQFF
v_call: TRBV18
j_call: TRBJ2-1
d_call: TRBD2
clone_size: .

cdr3_nt: TGTGCCAGCAAGACCGGGGGGCTGAGTTTCCGCTATGGCTACACCTTC
cdr3_aa: CASKTGGLSFRYGYTF
v_call: TRBV28
j_call: TRBJ1-2
d_call: .
clone_size: .

cdr3_nt: TGTGCCAGCAGCAACGGCCTAGGGAGGGACATCACAGATACGCAGTATTTT
cdr3_aa: CASSNGLGRDITDTQYF
v_call: TRBV5-4
j_call: TRBJ2-3
d_call: .
clone_size: .

cdr3_nt: TGTGCCAGCAGTGGTAATAGCGGGGGGCCCTTGGGCAATGAGCAGTTCTTC
cdr3_aa: CASSGNSGGPLGNEQFF
v_call: TRBV25-1
j_call: TRBJ2-1
d_call: TRBD2
clone_size: .

cdr3_nt: TGCAGCGTGCCGACAGCAAGCACAGATACGCAGTATTTT
cdr3_aa: CSVPTASTDTQYF
v_call: TRBV29-1
j_call: TRBJ2-3
d_call: .
clone_size: .

cdr3_nt: TGTGCCAGCAGTTACTCGACAGGGGCGAGGAACATTCAGTACTTC
cdr3_aa: CASSYSTGARNIQYF
v_call: TRBV6-5
j_call: TRBJ2-4
d_call: TRBD1
clone_size: once

cdr3_nt: TGTGTCACCGACGGACAGGGGGCGAACACTGAAGCTTTCTTT
cdr3_aa: CVTDGQGANTEAFF
v_call: TRBV28
j_call: TRBJ1-1
d_call: TRBD1
clone_size: .

cdr3_nt: TGCGCCAGCAGCTTGGGTCCACAAAGCTACGAGCAGTACTTC
cdr3_aa: CASSLGPQSYEQYF
v_call: TRBV5-1
j_call: TRBJ2-7
d_call: .
clone_size: .

cdr3_nt: TGCGCCAGCAGCCTCCCCCGGCGGGGCTCTGGAAACACCATATATTTT
cdr3_aa: CASSLPRRGSGNTIYF
v_call: TRBV4-1
j_call: TRBJ1-3
d_call: .
clone_size: .

cdr3_nt: TGTGCCAGCAGCCACGGACAGATGAACACCGGGGAGCTGTTTTTT
cdr3_aa: CASSHGQMNTGELFF
v_call: TRBV19
j_call: TRBJ2-2
d_call: .
clone_size: .

cdr3_nt: TGTGCCAGCAGCGCATTACAGGGTTTGGGGGAAAAACTGTTTTTT
cdr3_aa: CASSALQGLGEKLFF
v_call: TRBV9
j_call: TRBJ1-4
d_call: .
clone_size: .

cdr3_nt: TGTGCCAGCACGGGAGGACAAGACTATGGCTACACCTTC
cdr3_aa: CASTGGQDYGYTF
v_call: TRBV18
j_call: TRBJ1-2
d_call: .
clone_size: few

cdr3_nt: TGTGCCTGGATAAAAATGAACACTGAAGCTTTCTTT
cdr3_aa: CAWIKMNTEAFF
v_call: TRBV30
j_call: TRBJ1-1
d_call: .
clone_size: .

cdr3_nt: TGTGCCAGCAGCCCAAATAAATGGACAGGGGAACGGGATGAGCAGTTCTTC
cdr3_aa: CASSPNKWTGERDEQFF
v_call: TRBV13
j_call: TRBJ2-1
d_call: TRBD1
clone_size: .

cdr3_nt: TGTGCCAGCAGCTTGTGGGGCAAAGATAACTATGGCTACACCTTC
cdr3_aa: CASSLWGKDNYGYTF
v_call: TRBV5-6
j_call: TRBJ1-2
d_call: .
clone_size: .

cdr3_nt: TGTGCCAGCAGTTCTGGACTGACTAGCGGCTACGAGCAGTACTTC
cdr3_aa: CASSSGLTSGYEQYF
v_call: TRBV28
j_call: TRBJ2-7
d_call: TRBD2
clone_size: .

cdr3_nt: TGCGCCAGCAGCTTGCGGATTCGACAGGAATCGAATTCACCCCTCCACTTT
cdr3_aa: CASSLRIRQESNSPLHF
v_call: TRBV5-1
j_call: TRBJ1-6
d_call: .
clone_size: few

cdr3_nt: TGTGCCAGCAGCTCAACTCCTCCGGGAATGGCCGAGACCCAGTACTTC
cdr3_aa: CASSSTPPGMAETQYF
v_call: TRBV9
j_call: TRBJ2-5
d_call: .
clone_size: .

cdr3_nt: TGTGCCAGCATGGGGCAGGGTTTATATGGCTACACCTTC
cdr3_aa: CASMGQGLYGYTF
v_call: TRBV2
j_call: TRBJ1-2
d_call: .
clone_size: .

cdr3_nt: TGCAGGAGGGGGAATCAGCCCCAGCATTTT
cdr3_aa: CRRGNQPQHF
v_call: TRBV20-1
j_call: TRBJ1-5
d_call: .
clone_size: .

cdr3_nt: TGTGCCATCAGTGAGTCTCGAGGGAACAGCTACGAGCAGTACTTC
cdr3_aa: CAISESRGNSYEQYF
v_call: TRBV10-3
j_call: TRBJ2-7
d_call: .
clone_size: once

cdr3_nt: TGTGCCATCAGTGAGTGGACTAGCACTACGCAGTATTTT
cdr3_aa: CAISEWTSTTQYF
v_call: TRBV10-3
j_call: TRBJ2-3
d_call: TRBD2
clone_size: .

cdr3_nt: TGTGCCAGCAGTCTACAGGGGCGCGGCGAAGAGACCCAGTACTTC
cdr3_aa: CASSLQGRGEETQYF
v_call: TRBV11-2
j_call: TRBJ2-5
d_call: TRBD1
clone_size: once

cdr3_nt: TGCGCCAGCAGCCACCAGGGGGGACAAGAGACCCAGTACTTC
cdr3_aa: CASSHQGGQETQYF
v_call: TRBV5-1
j_call: TRBJ2-5
d_call: .
clone_size: .

cdr3_nt: TGTGCCAGCAGCGGGATGGCGATGCAGGGGACCGGGGAGCTGTTTTTT
cdr3_aa: CASSGMAMQGTGELFF
v_call: TRBV7-6
j_call: TRBJ2-2
d_call: .
clone_size: .

cdr3_nt: TGTGCTAGTGGTTTGGTAGTCTCGGTAGATGTACGATATGGCTACACCTTC
cdr3_aa: CASGLVVSVDVRYGYTF
v_call: TRBV12-5
j_call: TRBJ1-2
d_call: .
clone_size: .

cdr3_nt: TGTGCCAGCAGCTTAGGACTAGCGGAAGAGACCCAGTACTTC
cdr3_aa: CASSLGLAEETQYF
v_call: TRBV7-2
j_call: TRBJ2-5
d_call: TRBD2
clone_size: .

cdr3_nt: TGTGCCAGCAGCTTATTAACAGGGCGAAAGACCCAGTACTTC
cdr3_aa: CASSLLTGRKTQYF
v_call: TRBV7-6
j_call: TRBJ2-5
d_call: .
clone_size: .

cdr3_nt: TGTGCCAGCACCATTATCTGGGACAGCGCCTACGAGCAGTACTTC
cdr3_aa: CASTIIWDSAYEQYF
v_call: TRBV6-6
j_call: TRBJ2-7
d_call: TRBD1
clone_size: .

cdr3_nt: TGTGCCAGCAAGGCGGGGGGCGCTTACTACAATGAGCAGTTCTTC
cdr3_aa: CASKAGGAYYNEQFF
v_call: TRBV27
j_call: TRBJ2-1
d_call: TRBD2
clone_size: .

cdr3_nt: TGTGCCAGCAGCGTAGTTCCGGGAGAGGATGGCGGGGAGCTGTTTTTT
cdr3_aa: CASSVVPGEDGGELFF
v_call: TRBV9
j_call: TRBJ2-2
d_call: .
clone_size: few

cdr3_nt: TGTGCCAGCAGCCCCGGACAGGCTTTACTCTATGGCTACACCTTC
cdr3_aa: CASSPGQALLYGYTF
v_call: TRBV5-4
j_call: TRBJ1-2
d_call: TRBD1
clone_size: .

cdr3_nt: TGTGCCAGCGGATTATTAGCAGGGGTCCCGGATGGCTACACCTTC
cdr3_aa: CASGLLAGVPDGYTF
v_call: TRBV5-4
j_call: TRBJ1-2
d_call: .
clone_size: .

cdr3_nt: TGTGCCAGCTCGGGGGGACAGGACTATGGCTACACCTTC
cdr3_aa: CASSGGQDYGYTF
v_call: TRBV18
j_call: TRBJ1-2
d_call: TRBD1
clone_size: .

cdr3_nt: TGTGCCAGCATCCCAGTGGCGAACACCGGGGAGCTGTTTTTT
cdr3_aa: CASIPVANTGELFF
v_call: TRBV2
j_call: TRBJ2-2
d_call: .
clone_size: .

cdr3_nt: TGTGCCAGCAGTCCGGGACAGGGGAATGGCTACACCTTC
cdr3_aa: CASSPGQGNGYTF
v_call: TRBV25-1
j_call: TRBJ1-2
d_call: TRBD1
clone_size: .

cdr3_nt: TGTGCCAGCAGGAGTCCAGGGGGGTCCACTGAAGCTTTCTTT
cdr3_aa: CASRSPGGSTEAFF
v_call: TRBV6-5
j_call: TRBJ1-1
d_call: TRBD1
clone_size: .

cdr3_nt: TGTGCCAGCAGCTTAGTCCGGACAGGACCCAACACTGAAGCTTTCTTT
cdr3_aa: CASSLVRTGPNTEAFF
v_call: TRBV7-2
j_call: TRBJ1-1
d_call: TRBD1
clone_size: .